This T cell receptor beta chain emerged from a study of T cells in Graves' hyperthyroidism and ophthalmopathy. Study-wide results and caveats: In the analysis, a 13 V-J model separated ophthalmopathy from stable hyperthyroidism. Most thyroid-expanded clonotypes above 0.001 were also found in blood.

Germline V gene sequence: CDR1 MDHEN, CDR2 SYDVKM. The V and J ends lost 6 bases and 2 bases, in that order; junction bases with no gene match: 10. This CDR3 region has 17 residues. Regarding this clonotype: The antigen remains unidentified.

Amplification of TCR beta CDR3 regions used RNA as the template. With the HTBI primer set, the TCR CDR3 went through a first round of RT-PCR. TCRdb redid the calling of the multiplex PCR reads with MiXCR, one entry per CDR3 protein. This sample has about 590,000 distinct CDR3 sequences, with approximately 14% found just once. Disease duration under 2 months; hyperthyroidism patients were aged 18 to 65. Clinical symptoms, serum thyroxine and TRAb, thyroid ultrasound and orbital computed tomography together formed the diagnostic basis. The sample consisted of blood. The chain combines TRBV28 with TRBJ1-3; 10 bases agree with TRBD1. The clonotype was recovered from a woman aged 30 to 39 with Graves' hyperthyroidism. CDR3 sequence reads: CASSGQGVWSAGNTIYF. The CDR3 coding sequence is TGTGCCAGCAGCGGACAGGGGGTCTGGTCGGCTGGAAACACCATATATTTT.